This passage covers 9 T cell receptor beta chains from one sample sequenced in a study of CD4 T cell repertoires in COVID-19. The memory T cells were sequenced right after ex vivo isolation, without culture. Some clones are missing from TCRdb's copy, which holds only in-frame ones; the method was immunoSEQ multiplex PCR. The sample yields tens of thousands of clones, more than 75% seen once. The material sequenced was central memory CD4+ T cells from blood, taken before the COVID-19 pandemic. These receptor sequences come from a human donor who had COVID-19.

The J gene is TRBJ2-3, the V gene TRBV19; no clear D gene. V lost 9 bases and J 4 bases, leaving 14 bases between the germline ends. The CDR3 covers 13 residues. Looked up from germline, CDR1 is LNHDA and CDR2 is SQIVND (reference sequence). The CDR3 DNA follows: TGTGCCAGCGGAATGTCAGGCGCAGATACGCAGTATTTT. It yields the protein CASGMSGADTQYF. The full variable domain, in which reference TRBV19 and TRBJ2-3 provide the parts outside the CDR3, is DGGITQSPKYLFRKEGQNVTLSCEQNLNHDAMYWYRQDPGQGLRLIYYSQIVNDFQKGDIAEGYSVSREKKESFPLTVTSAQKNPTAFYLCASGMSGADTQYFGPGTRLTVL.

The chain employs TRBV7-3 and TRBJ2-2; D is possibly TRBD1 (5 bases). This CDR3 spans 15 amino acids. V lost 5 bases to trimming and J lost 4 bases, with 14 bases between them. The germline CDR1 and CDR2 sequences are SGHTA and FQGTGA. CDR3 sequence reads: CASSPGSGITGELFF. Here the CDR3 DNA reads TGTGCCAGCAGCCCCGGATCAGGGATCACCGGGGAGCTGTTTTTT.

The V and J genes are TRBV11-2 and TRBJ2-7; a weak D match, TRBD2 (6 bases). Trimming removed 1 base at V and 1 base at J, with 11 bases between. CDR1 and CDR2 from the germline V gene are SGHAT and FQNNGV. The CDR3 has 15 amino acids. The CDR3: CASSLGRTISYEQYF. In DNA, the CDR3 is TGTGCCAGCAGCTTAGGGCGGACTATTTCCTACGAGCAGTACTTC. Looking up the rest from reference TRBV11-2 and TRBJ2-7 gives the full variable domain: EAGVAQSPRYKIIEKRQSVAFWCNPISGHATLYWYQQILGQGPKLLIQFQNNGVVDDSQLPKDRFSAERLKGVDSTLKIQPAKLEDSAVYLCASSLGRTISYEQYFGPGTRLTVT.

The CDR3 DNA reads as TGTGCCAGCAGTGAAGGACAGGGGGGGGTTAAGCAGTTCTTC. Its protein is CASSEGQGGVKQFF. The chain links TRBV6-1 to TRBJ2-1, with 9 bases lining up with TRBD1. J gave up 11 bases and V 1 base, and 6 bases lay outside the gene matches. This CDR3 contains 14 residues. Germline CDR1 reads MNHNS; CDR2 reads SASEGT.

This clone turned up a few times. The chain has TRBV11-2 and TRBJ2-3, with 11 bases that match TRBD2. CDR3 length: 17 amino acids. The germline CDR1 and CDR2 sequences are SGHAT and FQNNGV. Germline trimming cut 0 bases from V and 2 bases from J; bases unmatched to any gene: 4. This chain's CDR3 is CASSLDPLAGATDTQYF. CDR3 in DNA: TGTGCCAGCAGCTTAGATCCACTAGCGGGGGCCACAGATACGCAGTATTTT. The variable domain in full, with the rest retrieved from reference TRBV11-2 and TRBJ2-3, is EAGVAQSPRYKIIEKRQSVAFWCNPISGHATLYWYQQILGQGPKLLIQFQNNGVVDDSQLPKDRFSAERLKGVDSTLKIQPAKLEDSAVYLCASSLDPLAGATDTQYFGPGTRLTVL.

This CDR3 is CASSFQGVRSGNTIYF. The CDR3 DNA follows: TGTGCCAGCAGCTTCCAGGGGGTTAGGTCTGGAAACACCATATATTTT. The genes are TRBV5-8 and TRBJ1-3; 7 nucleotides align to TRBD1. The CDR3 has 16 amino acids. Trimming cost V 2 bases and J 1 base; bases outside gene matches: 6. CDR1 is SGHTS, CDR2 YDEGEE, per germline.

V and J are TRBV6-4 and TRBJ2-3; TRBD2 matches at 11 bases. This CDR3 is built from 15 residues. The germline V gene encodes CDR1 MRHNA and CDR2 SNTAGT. The V segment lost 6 bases and the J segment 5 bases; nucleotides outside the gene matches: 7. The CDR3 reads CASSAGLAALDTQYF. CDR3 nucleotide sequence: TGTGCCAGCAGCGCGGGACTAGCGGCCCTAGATACGCAGTATTTT.

V is TRBV11-2 and J is TRBJ1-1; D gene unclear. Trimming stripped 0 bases from V and 11 bases from J, with 13 bases between. The CDR3 sequence is 13 residues long. Germline assignment: CDR1 SGHAT and CDR2 FQNNGV. CDR3 sequence reads: CASSLEVGRAAFF. The CDR3 DNA is TGTGCCAGCAGCTTAGAAGTAGGGCGGGCGGCTTTCTTT.

The chain couples TRBV9 to TRBJ2-3, with D uncertain. The CDR3 runs to 15 residues. Trimming removed 4 bases at V and 3 bases at J, with 15 bases between. CDR1 is SGDLS and CDR2 is YYNGEE in the germline V gene. CDR3 sequence reads: CASSFSLEQTDTQYF. Written as DNA, the CDR3 is TGTGCCAGCAGCTTCTCTTTGGAACAGACAGATACGCAGTATTTT. The full variable domain, in which reference TRBV9 and TRBJ2-3 provide the parts outside the CDR3, is DSGVTQTPKHLITATGQRVTLRCSPRSGDLSVYWYQQSLDQGLQFLIQYYNGEERAKGNILERFSAQQFPDLHSELNLSSLELGDSALYFCASSFSLEQTDTQYFGPGTRLTVL.